The present T cell receptor (beta chain) was sequenced within a study of T cell repertoires in aging, cancer and after chemotherapy. Study overall: Over several months to years, re-sampled healthy donor repertoires clearly shared clones. Study findings and constraints: In each cancer cohort, median generation probability increased across chemotherapy, suggesting thymic output rebounded. In healthy donors, age-related TCR diversity loss mainly reflected lost richness. Age-matched healthy donors had significantly more diverse, less clonal blood TCR repertoires than untreated cancer patients.

As for this clonotype: Its antigen remains unidentified.

TRB rearrangements spanning V, D and J were amplified using mixed TRB-A/B primers. TCRdb recomputed calls from the multiplex PCR reads with MiXCR, one row per CDR3 protein. This sample carries more than 7,000 distinct CDR3 sequences, 34% of them seen once, and the ten largest clones take 3.5% to 4%. Amplification of TCR beta used genomic DNA extracted from peripheral blood. CDR3 length: 17 residues. Trimming left V 5 bases short and J 2 bases short, with 21 bases between. Germline V gene data show CDR1 as MNHEY and CDR2 as SVGEGT. This clonotype was obtained from a human donor in good health. Sequencing was carried out using blood. The V gene is TRBV6-2 or TRBV6-3, the J gene TRBJ1-1; no reliable D call. The CDR3 DNA reads TGTGCCAGCAGTACCTGGGTGAGCACGCACAGTAACACTGAAGCTTTCTTT. This translates into CASSTWVSTHSNTEAFF.